This TCR beta chain was observed in a study of blood T cell repertoires in COVID-19. This CDR3 spans 11 amino acids. V lost 6 bases to trimming and J lost 2 bases, with 5 bases between them. Germline V gene lookup returns CDR1 SQVTM and CDR2 ANQGSEA. Assay: immunoSEQ multiplex PCR; the TCRdb copy retains only in-frame clones and omits some. The sample includes fewer than 150,000 clones, 86% of them seen just once. This clone was observed once. The sequenced sample was peripheral blood. The gene calls are TRBV29-1 and TRBJ1-3; D unclear. This clonotype was sampled from a woman in her forties or fifties who had recovered from COVID-19. In DNA, the CDR3 is TGCAGCGTCTACGCTGGAAACACCATATATTTT. It specifies CSVYAGNTIYF.